What follows are 13 T cell receptor beta chains derived from one specimen sequenced in a study of glioma-infiltrating T cells after dendritic cell vaccination. TCRdb's table, derived via immunoSEQ multiplex PCR, lists solely in-frame clones and lacks some. The data hold approximately 93,000 clones, with 75% to 90% observed a single time. Noted time point: after dendritic cell vaccination, including at tumor progression/relapse. Specimen: blood, collected after dendritic cell vaccination. The origin of the receptors is a human donor with glioblastoma.

The chain has TRBV27 and TRBJ1-2, with D hard to call. The CDR3 length is 13 residues. Trimming pared 3 bases from V and 8 bases from J, leaving 13 bases between. Germline CDR1 is MNHEY and CDR2 is SMNVEV (reference sequence). Here the CDR3 DNA reads TGTGCCAGCAGTTTGATCCCCACGGAGGGCTACACCTTC. Protein product: CASSLIPTEGYTF.

The chain links TRBV5-1 to TRBJ1-2, with D maybe TRBD1 (6 bases). There are 15 residues in the CDR3. V gave up 2 bases and J gave up 2 bases, with 13 bases separating them. Germline assignment: CDR1 SGHRS and CDR2 YFSETQ. The CDR3 DNA follows: TGCGCCAGCAGCTTATTAGGGGACACGAACTATGGCTACACCTTC. It is translated as CASSLLGDTNYGYTF.

The V gene is TRBV7-2, the J gene TRBJ2-5; a possible D gene is TRBD1 (6 bases). CDR1 is SGHTA, CDR2 FQGNSA, per germline. This CDR3 is 13 amino acids long. V dropped 5 bases and J dropped 2 bases, with 9 bases sitting between them. CDR3 protein: CASSRGQQETQYF. The DNA for the CDR3 is TGTGCCAGCAGCCGAGGACAGCAAGAGACCCAGTACTTC.

The chain combines TRBV29-1 with TRBJ2-1; 7 bases are a match to TRBD2. CDR3 length equals 14 residues. The V and J ends lost 3 bases and 6 bases, in that order; junction bases with no gene match: 8. The V gene's germline CDR1 is SQVTM and CDR2 ANQGSEA. CDR3 in amino acids: CSVERGWGGNEQFF. The CDR3 DNA reads as TGCAGCGTTGAGCGGGGATGGGGGGGCAATGAGCAGTTCTTC.

The chain joins TRBV19 to TRBJ1-5; possible D gene TRBD1, 6 bases. Germline assignment: CDR1 LNHDA and CDR2 SQIVND (reference sequence). The CDR3 is 16 amino acids. Trimming shortened V by 3 bases and J by 4 bases, and 16 bases separated the two germline ends. CDR3 coding DNA: TGTGCCAGTAGTATGGGGGACACCGGTCGAAATCAGCCCCAGCATTTT. It yields the protein CASSMGDTGRNQPQHF.

The rearrangement links TRBV5-6 to TRBJ2-7; 7 nucleotides agree with TRBD1. V gave up 0 bases and J gave up 3 bases; unmatched junction bases: 6. The CDR3 spans 15 residues. Per the germline V gene, CDR1 is SGHDT and CDR2 is YYEEEE. The CDR3: CASSLEWSGGYEQYF. In nucleotides, the CDR3 is TGTGCCAGCAGCTTGGAGTGGTCAGGGGGCTACGAGCAGTACTTC.

The rearrangement joins TRBV29-1 to TRBJ1-1; D remains ambiguous. V dropped 2 bases and J dropped 4 bases, with 17 bases sitting between them. CDR3 length: 15 amino acids. Germline CDR1 reads SQVTM; CDR2 reads ANQGSEA. The CDR3 DNA reads as TGCAGCGTTGAATATTGGGGAGGGCCTGCCACTGAAGCTTTCTTT. The encoded protein is CSVEYWGGPATEAFF.

The rearrangement links TRBV27 to TRBJ2-6; D unclear. Germline loops: CDR1 MNHEY, CDR2 SMNVEV (reference sequence). The CDR3 loop spans 15 amino acids. V was cut by 8 bases and J by 0 bases, with 11 bases left in between. The CDR3 nucleotides read TGTGCCAGCGGAATACAGACCTCTGGGGCCAACGTCCTGACTTTC. This gives the protein CASGIQTSGANVLTF.

The chain has TRBV4-3 and TRBJ1-6; D remains unclear. Looked up from germline, CDR1 is LGHNA and CDR2 is YSLEER. V was shortened by 4 bases and J by 2 bases, with 9 bases between the two germline ends. The CDR3 covers 15 residues. DNA of the CDR3: TGCGCCAGCAGCCCCTCAGCGGCCTATAATTCACCCCTCCACTTT. As protein: CASSPSAAYNSPLHF.

The rearrangement uses TRBV19 and TRBJ1-2, with 8 bases matching TRBD1. Looked up from germline, CDR1 is LNHDA and CDR2 is SQIVND (reference sequence). V trimming: 7 bases; J trimming: 6 bases; junction bases outside the gene matches: 7. The CDR3 is 13 residues long. In DNA, the CDR3 is TGTGCCAGTACCCTACAGGGGGTCGATGGCTACACCTTC. Translated, it gives CASTLQGVDGYTF.

V usage is TRBV9 and J usage is TRBJ2-3; D perhaps matches TRBD2 (5 bases). The CDR3 covers 15 residues. Germline lookup yields CDR1 SGDLS and CDR2 YYNGEE. Trimming removed 4 bases at V and 3 bases at J, with 15 bases between. The CDR3 region is CASSSFEGSTDTQYF. The CDR3 DNA reads TGTGCCAGCAGCTCGTTCGAGGGTTCAACAGATACGCAGTATTTT.

This clone turned up a few times. This chain links TRBV18 with TRBJ2-3, with 10 bases matching TRBD1. The CDR3 spans 16 residues. Germline V gives CDR1 KGHSH, CDR2 LQKENI. Losses at the gene ends were 3 bases for V and 1 base for J; bases not matched to a gene: 4. CDR3 coding DNA: TGTGCCAGCTCACCCGTCGGGACAGGGGGCACAGATACGCAGTATTTT. Its protein is CASSPVGTGGTDTQYF.

This chain uses TRBV6-5 with TRBJ1-2; 7 nucleotides align to TRBD1. Trimming removed 7 bases from V and 4 bases from J; junction bases left unmatched: 9. CDR3 size: 14 residues. CDR1 and CDR2 (germline): MNHEY, SVGAGI. CDR3: CASTTTGPPYGYTF. The CDR3 DNA reads TGTGCCAGCACCACGACAGGGCCGCCCTATGGCTACACCTTC.